The 5 T cell receptor beta chains in this list originate from one sample, sequenced in a study of regulatory T cells in long-lasting Graves disease. Arm-PCR of CDR3 regions with iRepertoire HTBI primers generated TCR beta libraries. Each CDR3 protein is one row after TCRdb ran MiXCR on the multiplex PCR reads. This sample has a few hundred thousand distinct CDR3 sequences; 20% to 25% occur once, and the top ten carry around 50%. Described time point: persistent/refractory GD, antithyroid drugs over 5 years with positive TRAb. Making the TCR library involved RNA that had been extracted from PBMCs. Sequencing used peripheral blood mononuclear cells (PBMCs), obtained when the disease was refractory, from a patient treated with antithyroid drugs. These receptors were collected from a female donor with Graves disease.

This clonotype was seen ten or more times. V and J are TRBV28 and TRBJ1-1; D not certain. V was shortened by 4 bases and J by 5 bases, with 5 bases between the two germline ends. This CDR3 has 11 amino acids. Germline V gene data show CDR1 as MDHEN and CDR2 as SYDVKM. The CDR3 protein is CASSWRTEAFF. The CDR3 DNA sequence: TGTGCCAGCAGTTGGCGAACTGAAGCTTTCTTT.

In this sample, this clonotype turned up a few times. V is TRBV18 and J is TRBJ1-2; perhaps TRBD1 as D (5 bases). V lost 3 bases and J lost 6, with 14 bases in between. CDR3 size: 14 residues. The germline V gene encodes CDR1 KGHSH and CDR2 LQKENI. In DNA, the CDR3 is TGTGCCAGCTCACCCCCGACAGCAGAACATGGCTACACCTTC. Protein product: CASSPPTAEHGYTF. Full variable domain (missing parts from reference TRBV18 and TRBJ1-2): NAGVMQNPRHLVRRRGQEARLRCSPMKGHSHVYWYRQLPEEGLKFMVYLQKENIIDESGMPKERFSAEFPKEGPSILRIQQVVRGDSAAYFCASSPPTAEHGYTFGSGTRLTVV.

Ten or more counts support this clonotype. The chain links TRBV3-1 to TRBJ2-7; D gene unclear. Germline loops: CDR1 LGHDT, CDR2 YNNKEL (reference sequence). This CDR3 is 12 amino acids long. V was pared by 3 bases and J by 4 bases, with 7 bases between. CDR3 DNA: TGTGCCAGCAGCCATGACCGGTACGAGCAGTACTTC. The encoded protein is CASSHDRYEQYF.

This clonotype has more than one count but fewer than ten. J is TRBJ1-1 and V is TRBV10-3; 7 nucleotides agree with TRBD1. After removal of 3 bases from V and 11 bases from J, the junction contained 6 bases not matched to a gene. CDR3 length: 12 amino acids. Germline CDR1 reads ENHRY; CDR2 reads SYGVKD. CDR3 sequence: CAISERGQGAFF. Here the CDR3 DNA reads TGTGCCATCAGTGAAAGGGGGCAAGGGGCTTTCTTT.

This clonotype appeared a few times. This chain connects TRBV5-6 to TRBJ1-1, with D hard to call. The CDR3 sequence is 15 residues long. V was trimmed by 2 bases and J by 2 bases, leaving 13 bases between them. Germline V CDR1 and CDR2: SGHDT, YYEEEE. The CDR3 bases are TGTGCCAGCAGCTTTGTATTCGGTAGTAACACTGAAGCTTTCTTT. This sequence encodes CASSFVFGSNTEAFF.